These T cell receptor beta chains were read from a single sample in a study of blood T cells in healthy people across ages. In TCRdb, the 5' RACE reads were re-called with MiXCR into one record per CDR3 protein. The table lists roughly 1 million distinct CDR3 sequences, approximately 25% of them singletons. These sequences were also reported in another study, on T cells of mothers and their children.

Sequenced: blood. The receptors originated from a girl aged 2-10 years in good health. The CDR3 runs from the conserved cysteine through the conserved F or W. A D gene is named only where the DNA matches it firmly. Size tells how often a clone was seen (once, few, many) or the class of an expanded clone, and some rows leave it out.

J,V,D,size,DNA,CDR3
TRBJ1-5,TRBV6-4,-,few,TGTGCCAGCAGTGCCGAACCGGGCAATCAGCCCCAGCATTTT,CASSAEPGNQPQHF
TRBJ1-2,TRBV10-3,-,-,TGTGCCATCAGTGAGGCTATGGACAGTTCGGTATATGGCTACACCTTC,CAISEAMDSSVYGYTF
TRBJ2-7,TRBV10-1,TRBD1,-,TGCGCCAGCAGTGATGGACAGGCCCCCATCTACGAGCAGTACTTC,CASSDGQAPIYEQYF
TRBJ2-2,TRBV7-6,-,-,TGTGCCAGCAGCACAACGGGACTTCAACGGCTGTTTTTT,CASSTTGLQRLFF
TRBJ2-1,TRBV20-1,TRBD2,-,TGCAGTGCTAGAGTCAGCGGGAGGGTCTACAATGAGCAGTTCTTC,CSARVSGRVYNEQFF
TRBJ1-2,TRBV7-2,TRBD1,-,TGTGCCAGCAGCCGAAACAGGGGGAACTATGGCTACACCTTC,CASSRNRGNYGYTF
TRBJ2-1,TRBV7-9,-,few,TGTGCCAGCAGCTTAATCGGCGGCTGGTCGAGTGAGCAGTTCTTC,CASSLIGGWSSEQFF
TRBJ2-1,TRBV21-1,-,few,TGTGCCAGCAGCAAAACTGTACAGGAAGGTGCGTCAAATGAGCAGTTCTTC,CASSKTVQEGASNEQFF
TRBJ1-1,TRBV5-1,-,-,TGCGCCAGCAGCTTGGTTGGGGAGATGAACACTGAAGCTTTCTTT,CASSLVGEMNTEAFF
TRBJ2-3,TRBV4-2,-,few,TGTGCCAGCAGCCAAGTAAGCGGTCACACAGATACGCAGTATTTT,CASSQVSGHTDTQYF
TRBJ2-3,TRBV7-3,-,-,TGTGCCAGCAGCTCCCAACACAGCACAGATACGCAGTATTTT,CASSSQHSTDTQYF
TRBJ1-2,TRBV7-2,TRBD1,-,TGTGCCAGCAGCTTGCTGACGGGACAGGGGAATGGCTACACCTTC,CASSLLTGQGNGYTF
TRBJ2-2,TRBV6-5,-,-,TGTGCCAGCAGTTACTCGAGTCCCGGGGAGCTGTTTTTT,CASSYSSPGELFF
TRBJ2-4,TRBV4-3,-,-,TGCGCCAGCAGCCAAGCGGCAGGGTTTGACTTC,CASSQAAGFDF
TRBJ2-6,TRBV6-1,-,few,TGTGCCAGCAGTGAAATGACCCCGGGAAACGTCCTGACTTTC,CASSEMTPGNVLTF
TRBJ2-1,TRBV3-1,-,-,TGTGCCAGCAGCCAAGAACCAGGAAGGGGGGAGCAGTTCTTC,CASSQEPGRGEQFF
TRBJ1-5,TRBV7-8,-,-,TGTGCCAGCAGCTTACTAGGAAGACAGAGGGACAATCAGCCCCAGCATTTT,CASSLLGRQRDNQPQHF
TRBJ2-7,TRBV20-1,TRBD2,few,TGCAGTGCTAGTCAGCGGGAGGATCCTTACGAGCAGTACTTC,CSASQREDPYEQYF
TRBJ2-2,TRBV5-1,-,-,TGCGCCAGCAGCTTTTTTGGAACCGGGGAGCTGTTTTTT,CASSFFGTGELFF
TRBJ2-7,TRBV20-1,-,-,TGCAGTGCTAGTTTGGGGGCGGCCTTCTACGAGCAGTACTTC,CSASLGAAFYEQYF
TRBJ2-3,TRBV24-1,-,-,TGTGCCACCAGTGGGACGGGGACCACAGATACGCAGTATTTT,CATSGTGTTDTQYF
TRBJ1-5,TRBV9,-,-,TGTGCCAGCAGCGTAGACCCAGGAGGACCCCAGCATTTT,CASSVDPGGPQHF
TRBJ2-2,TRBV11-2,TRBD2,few,TGTGCCAGCAGCTTAGATCTAGCGGGAGAGGCCGGGGAGCTGTTTTTT,CASSLDLAGEAGELFF
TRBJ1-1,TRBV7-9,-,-,TGTGCCAGCAGCTTACTCACGATCAACACTGAAGCTTTCTTT,CASSLLTINTEAFF
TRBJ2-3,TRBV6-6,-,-,TGTGCCAGCAGACTTGACCGAGATACGCAGTATTTT,CASRLDRDTQYF
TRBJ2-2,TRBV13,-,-,TGTGCCAGCAGCACCCGGGGGACCGGGGAGCTGTTTTTT,CASSTRGTGELFF
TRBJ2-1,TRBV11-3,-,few,TGTGCCAGCAGCTTAGAGTTGGTCCTCCCCCACAATGAGCAGTTCTTC,CASSLELVLPHNEQFF
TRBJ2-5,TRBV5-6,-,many,TGTGCCAGCAGCTTGGGTAGGCGGCAAGAGACCCAGTACTTC,CASSLGRRQETQYF
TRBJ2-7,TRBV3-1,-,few,TGTGCCAGCAGCAGTTCCTCCCTCTCCTACGAGCAGTACTTC,CASSSSSLSYEQYF
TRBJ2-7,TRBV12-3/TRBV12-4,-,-,TGTGCCAGTGGGGACGAAAACTCCTACGAGCAGTACTTC,CASGDENSYEQYF
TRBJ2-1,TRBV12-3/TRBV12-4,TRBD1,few,TGTGCCAGCAGTCAAAGGGACAGGGCCAATGAGCAGTTCTTC,CASSQRDRANEQFF
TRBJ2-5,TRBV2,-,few,TGTGCCAGCACCGGCGGTATGGGAGAGACCCAGTACTTC,CASTGGMGETQYF
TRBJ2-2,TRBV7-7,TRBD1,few,TGTGCTAGCAGCTCAGACAGGGGAGGGGAGCTGTTTTTT,CASSSDRGGELFF
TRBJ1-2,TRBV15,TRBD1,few,TGTGCCACCAGCAGCGTATTATTGGACAGGGCGCATGGCTACACCTTC,CATSSVLLDRAHGYTF
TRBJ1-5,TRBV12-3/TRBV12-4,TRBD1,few,TGTGCCAGCAGACCAGACAGGGACAATCAGCCCCAGCATTTT,CASRPDRDNQPQHF
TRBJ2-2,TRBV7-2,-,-,TGTGCCAGCAAAACACCCAACACCGGGGAGCTGTTTTTT,CASKTPNTGELFF
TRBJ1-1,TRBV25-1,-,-,TGTGCCAGCAGTGATCGAGGGGTAACTGAAGCTTCCTTT,CASSDRGVTEASF
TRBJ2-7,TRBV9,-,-,TGTGCCAGCAGCGTAATCCGGGATGGGGGCGAGCAGTACTTC,CASSVIRDGGEQYF
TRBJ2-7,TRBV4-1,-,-,TGCGCCAGCAGCCAGGGAGGGGGCAATTCAGCCTACGAGCAGTACTTC,CASSQGGGNSAYEQYF
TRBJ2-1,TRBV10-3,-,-,TGTGCCATCAGTGAGCGACAGGTCAATGAGCAGTTCTTC,CAISERQVNEQFF
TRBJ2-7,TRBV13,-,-,TGTGCCACAGGGGCGCCAGGTCCCGAGCAGTACTTC,CATGAPGPEQYF
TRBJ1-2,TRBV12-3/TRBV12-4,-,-,TGTGCCAGCAGTTTAGTGAGTAGTGGGGGCTACACCTTC,CASSLVSSGGYTF
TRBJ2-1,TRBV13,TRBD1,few,TGTGCCAGCAGCTTAGTAGGACAGGGAGACAATGAGCAGTTCTTC,CASSLVGQGDNEQFF
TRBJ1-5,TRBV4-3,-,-,TGCGCCAGCAGCCAAGATTACGATCAGCCCCAGCATTTT,CASSQDYDQPQHF
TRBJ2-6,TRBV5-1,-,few,TGCGCCAGCAGCTTGACCGGCCTGACGGGGGCCAACGTCCTGACTTTC,CASSLTGLTGANVLTF
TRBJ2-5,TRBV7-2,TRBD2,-,TGTGCCAGCAGCCCGGGGGGTCAGACCCAGTACTTC,CASSPGGQTQYF
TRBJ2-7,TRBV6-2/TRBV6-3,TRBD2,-,TGTGCCAGCAGTACCCCTATAGCGGGAGTAAAGTACGAGCAGTACTTC,CASSTPIAGVKYEQYF
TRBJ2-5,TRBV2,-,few,TGTGCCAGCAGTGGGTGGGACTACCAAGAGACCCAGTACTTC,CASSGWDYQETQYF
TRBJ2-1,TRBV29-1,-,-,TGCAGCGTTGAATCTGGACCCCGGCCGGAGCAGTTCTTC,CSVESGPRPEQFF
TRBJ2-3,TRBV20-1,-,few,TGCAGTGCTAGCCCCCCCGGGGATACGCAGTATTTT,CSASPPGDTQYF
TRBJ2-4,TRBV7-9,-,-,TGTGCCAGCAGCCCACTAGACCAACTAGCCAAAAACATTCAGTACTTC,CASSPLDQLAKNIQYF
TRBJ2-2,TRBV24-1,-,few,TGTGCCACCAGTGGACGGGTTCATGGCGGGGAGCTGTTTTTT,CATSGRVHGGELFF
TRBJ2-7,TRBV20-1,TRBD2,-,TGCAGCGCACCGGGACTAGCGGATTTGGAGCAGTACTTC,CSAPGLADLEQYF
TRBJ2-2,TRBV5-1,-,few,TGCGCCACAGGAGTTTCCGGGGAGCTGTTTTTT,CATGVSGELFF
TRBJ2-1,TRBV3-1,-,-,TGTGCCAGCAGCCAAGAAGACCTCCCATCCTCCTACAATGAGCAGTTCTTC,CASSQEDLPSSYNEQFF
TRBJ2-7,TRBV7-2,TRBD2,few,TGTGCCAGCAGCCTAGGACCGGGACTAGCGGCCTACGAGCAGTACTTC,CASSLGPGLAAYEQYF
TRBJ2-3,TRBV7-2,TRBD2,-,TGTGCCAGCGGCCCCCGGGGGGGAAGCGCAGATACGCAGTATTTT,CASGPRGGSADTQYF
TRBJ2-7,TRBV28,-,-,TGTGCCAGCAGTTTCGTGGGGGAAGACTCCTACGAGCAGTACTTC,CASSFVGEDSYEQYF
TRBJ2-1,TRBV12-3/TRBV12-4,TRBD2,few,TGTGCCAGCAGGGGACTAGCGGGAGCCAATGAGCAGTTCTTC,CASRGLAGANEQFF